What follows are 20 T cell receptor beta chains derived from one specimen sequenced in a study of blood T cell repertoires in COVID-19 (dated by TCRdb to about 2020). Library preparation used the immunoSEQ multiplex PCR assay. TCRdb re-hosts the immuneACCESS table, in-frame sequences only. Its copies lack some clones; in the studies checked, an unresolved V gene accounts for under half of them, and the cause for the rest is not known. The sample includes 100,000 to 150,000 clones, with roughly 88% observed a single time. Clones ranked in the top ten supply around 10% of the sample. Material: peripheral blood. The receptors here all came from a man aged 45-65 years with acute or convalescent COVID-19.

Only one count was recorded for this clone. The V call is TRBV10-3, the J call TRBJ2-3; a possible D gene is TRBD2 (5 bases). V gave up 3 bases and J gave up 7 bases, with 17 bases separating them. The CDR3 has 15 residues. Germline V gene sequence: CDR1 ENHRY, CDR2 SYGVKD. The CDR3 region is CAISDDAGSYYTQYF. The DNA for the CDR3 is TGTGCCATCAGTGACGACGCGGGTAGCTACTATACGCAGTATTTT.

This chain joins TRBV19 and TRBJ1-5, with 7 bases fitting TRBD1. The germline V gene has CDR1 LNHDA and CDR2 SQIVND (reference sequence). The CDR3 is 15 residues long. V lost 4 bases and J lost 7; bases outside the gene matches: 10. Here the CDR3 DNA reads TGTGCCAGTAGTAAGGCAGGGGGTACTGTCCAGCCCCAGCATTTT. Its protein is CASSKAGGTVQPQHF.

The chain carries TRBV3-1 (or the pseudogene TRBV3-2) and TRBJ2-1, with TRBD2 identical over 12 bases. Germline-derived CDR1 and CDR2 are LGHDT and YNNKEL (reference sequence). CDR3 size: 15 residues. V was pared by 1 base and J by 8 bases, with 3 bases of the junction left unmatched. The CDR3 region has the DNA TGTGCCAGCAGCCAAGCTAGCGGGGGGGCATATGAGCAGTTCTTC. Translated, it gives CASSQASGGAYEQFF.

The V call is TRBV27, the J call TRBJ1-2; the D gene is possibly TRBD1 (5 bases). V was clipped by 3 bases and J by 0 bases, with 11 bases between them. The CDR3 has 15 residues. Germline V gene lookup returns CDR1 MNHEY and CDR2 SMNVEV (reference sequence). The CDR3 region has the DNA TGTGCCAGCAGTTTTCAGGGTGTTCCTAACTATGGCTACACCTTC. Its translation is CASSFQGVPNYGYTF.

This chain links TRBV4-1 with TRBJ2-2; the D gene is possibly TRBD1 (6 bases). The CDR3 runs 18 residues. V dropped 2 bases and J dropped 5 bases, with 21 bases sitting between them. Looked up from germline, CDR1 is MGHRA and CDR2 is YSYEKL. The CDR3 bases are TGCGCCAGCAGCCAAACCAGGGACATCCCTGAGGGAACCGGGGAGCTGTTTTTT. This gives the protein CASSQTRDIPEGTGELFF.

This sequence joins TRBV6-6 and TRBJ1-4; no clear D gene. This CDR3 is 15 amino acids long. The germline gives CDR1 MNHNY, CDR2 SVGAGI (reference sequence). The V and J ends lost 4 bases and 7 bases respectively, with 16 bases between them. CDR3 residues: CASSSRTLSGEKLFF. CDR3 DNA: TGTGCCAGCAGTTCGCGGACCCTCAGCGGTGAAAAACTGTTTTTT.

With regard to this clone: The same CDR3 can be traced to other DNA sequences in this sample. This sequence joins TRBV5-1 and TRBJ2-3; D may be TRBD1 (5 bases). The CDR3 extends over 12 amino acids. Trimming cost V 4 bases and J 5 bases, with 8 bases left between them. Per the germline V gene, CDR1 is SGHRS and CDR2 is YFSETQ. Here the CDR3 reads CASSIRGDTQYF. DNA of the CDR3: TGCGCCAGCAGCATTAGGGGAGATACGCAGTATTTT.

This chain uses TRBV11-2 with TRBJ2-3; tentatively, D is TRBD1 (5 bases). Trimming took 3 bases from V and 5 from J, leaving 6 bases between them. Per germline, CDR1 SGHAT and CDR2 FQNNGV. The CDR3 has 12 residues. DNA of the CDR3: TGTGCCAGCAGCTTGCAGGGAGATACGCAGTATTTT. This codes for CASSLQGDTQYF.

This chain uses TRBV29-1 with TRBJ1-4; TRBD1 aligns across 10 bases. The CDR3 is made up of 16 amino acids. V dropped 7 bases and J dropped 8; count of bases not matched to a gene: 16. Germline-derived CDR1 and CDR2 are SQVTM and ANQGSEA. Here the CDR3 DNA reads TGCAGCGCTCTCCCACCCCCGGGACAGGGGAGCGAAAAACTGTTTTTT. It translates to CSALPPPGQGSEKLFF.

In nucleotides, the CDR3 is TGTGCCAGCAGTGATTTTCGGGGGGGCTGGGTCAATGAGCAGTTCTTC. Its translation is CASSDFRGGWVNEQFF. The gene calls are TRBV6-1 and TRBJ2-1, with 8 positions matching TRBD2. The J segment lost 6 bases and the V segment lost 3 bases, leaving 10 bases of the junction unmatched. CDR1 and CDR2 (germline): MNHNS, SASEGT. The CDR3 extends over 16 amino acids.

V is TRBV5-4 and J is TRBJ2-2; no firm D call. The germline V gene encodes CDR1 SGHNT and CDR2 YYREEE (reference sequence). CDR3 length equals 16 residues. The germline V and J ends were trimmed by 0 bases and 0 bases, with 9 bases remaining between them. In DNA form, the CDR3 reads TGTGCCAGCAGCTTGGCTCGACTCACGAACACCGGGGAGCTGTTTTTT. Amino acid sequence: CASSLARLTNTGELFF.

The rearrangement uses TRBV16 and TRBJ2-7, with unresolved D. Germline CDR1 reads KGHSY; CDR2 reads FQNENV. V was trimmed by 4 bases and J by 4 bases, leaving 8 bases between them. This CDR3 spans 12 amino acids. The CDR3 nucleotides read TGTGCCAGCAGCCTAGCCCGTTACGAGCAGTACTTC. Translated: CASSLARYEQYF.

Of note for this clone: The junction does not match germline at one end; this may be a read error. The J gene is TRBJ1-1, the V gene TRBV29-1, with D unresolved. Germline-derived CDR1 and CDR2 are SQVTM and ANQGSEA. The CDR3 runs 8 residues. CDR3 sequence: CSVVPFIF. As DNA, the CDR3 is TGCAGCGTTGTCCCCTTTATCTTT.

The J gene is TRBJ2-6, the V gene TRBV4-1, with D maybe TRBD2 (5 bases). V was shortened by 4 bases and J by 2 bases, with 12 bases between the two germline ends. This CDR3 comprises 16 residues. Germline V gives CDR1 MGHRA, CDR2 YSYEKL. The CDR3 protein is CASSLPRGTGANVLTF. The CDR3, as DNA: TGCGCCAGCAGCCTCCCAAGAGGGACTGGGGCCAACGTCCTGACTTTC.

The chain has TRBV15 and TRBJ1-1; D uncertain. Per the germline V gene, CDR1 is LNHNV and CDR2 is YYDKDF (reference sequence). V dropped 2 bases and J dropped 8 bases, with 9 bases sitting between them. The length of the CDR3 is 12 residues. CDR3 amino acids: CATSRLLGEAFF. In DNA, the CDR3 is TGTGCCACCAGCAGACTCCTCGGGGAAGCTTTCTTT.

The rearrangement links TRBV7-9 to TRBJ1-6; D unclear. The germline V gene has CDR1 SEHNR and CDR2 FQNEAQ (reference sequence). V was clipped by 5 bases and J by 1 base, with 6 bases between them. The CDR3 loop spans 14 amino acids. CDR3 coding DNA: TGTGCCAGCAGCCCCAGTTCCTATAATTCACCCCTCCACTTT. Its translation: CASSPSSYNSPLHF.

The chain carries TRBV7-9 and TRBJ2-2, with TRBD2 as a possible D gene (5 bases). There are 15 residues in the CDR3. The V and J ends lost 7 bases and 0 bases respectively, with 12 bases between them. Germline CDR1 reads SEHNR; CDR2 reads FQNEAQ (reference sequence). The CDR3 bases are TGTGCCAGCACCCCTCAAGCGGCGAACACCGGGGAGCTGTTTTTT. It translates to CASTPQAANTGELFF.

V gene TRBV5-1 combines with J gene TRBJ2-1; 12 positions match TRBD2. Per the germline V gene, CDR1 is SGHRS and CDR2 is YFSETQ. The CDR3 contains 16 residues. Trimming at V came to 2 bases and at J to 4 bases, leaving 4 bases not matched to a gene. CDR3 DNA sequence: TGCGCCAGCAGCTTTGGACTAGCGGGGTTATACAATGAGCAGTTCTTC. Protein sequence: CASSFGLAGLYNEQFF.

The genes are TRBV3-1 (or the pseudogene TRBV3-2) and TRBJ2-5, with 10 bases fitting TRBD2. CDR3 length equals 14 residues. V dropped 4 bases and J dropped 4; count of bases not matched to a gene: 3. Germline CDR1 LGHDT, CDR2 YNNKEL (reference sequence). CDR3 protein: CASSLLAGAETQYF. The CDR3, as DNA: TGTGCCAGCAGCCTCCTAGCGGGGGCAGAGACCCAGTACTTC.

The CDR3 sequence: CASSQDSRSYEQYF. CDR3 nucleotides: TGTGCCAGCAGCCAAGACTCCAGATCCTACGAGCAGTACTTC. The chain joins TRBV4-2 to TRBJ2-7; D not certain. Germline CDR1 is LGHNA and CDR2 is YNFKEQ. Trimming left V 0 bases short and J 1 base short, with 7 bases between. This CDR3 is built from 14 residues.